This is a list of T cell receptor beta chains from one sample in a study of blood T cell repertoires in COVID-19. Only in-frame clones appear in the TCRdb table, and some are missing; sequencing was by immunoSEQ multiplex PCR. The table has approximately 200,000 clones, nearly 90% seen once. The sequencing sample was made of PBMCs or T cells enriched from blood (not recorded which). These receptor sequences come from a man under 40 who had recovered from COVID-19. Each CDR3 is given with its conserved first and last residue. The D gene is left open where the match is weak. Only part of the rows carry a size: once, few, many, or a class if the clone is expanded.

v_call	d_call	clone_size	j_call	cdr3_aa	cdr3_nt
TRBV5-1	-	few	TRBJ2-2	CASNRGIGRELFF	TGCGCCAGCAACCGGGGGATTGGGCGGGAGCTGTTTTTT
TRBV28	TRBD1	-	TRBJ2-3	CASSTGTGGTASTDTQYF	TGTGCCAGCAGCACTGGGACAGGGGGTACAGCTAGCACAGATACGCAGTATTTT
TRBV28	-	-	TRBJ1-1	CASSLQGKAFF	TGTGCCAGCAGTTTACAGGGGAAAGCTTTCTTT
TRBV6-5	TRBD2	-	TRBJ2-3	CASSYRGLVRDTQYF	TGTGCCAGCAGTTACCGAGGACTAGTAAGAGATACGCAGTATTTT
TRBV27	-	-	TRBJ1-4	CANRKMTGLNEKLFF	TGTGCCAACAGAAAGATGACAGGCCTTAATGAAAAACTGTTTTTT
TRBV18	-	-	TRBJ1-1	CASSPNNIIDTEAFF	TGTGCCAGCTCACCAAACAACATAATCGACACTGAAGCTTTCTTT
TRBV20-1	-	-	TRBJ2-6	CSASQISGANVLTF	TGCAGTGCCAGTCAAATCTCTGGGGCCAACGTCCTGACTTTC
TRBV3-1/TRBV3-2	-	-	TRBJ2-3	CASSQVLTTDTQYF	TGTGCCAGCAGCCAAGTACTAACCACAGATACGCAGTATTTT
TRBV3-1/TRBV3-2	-	-	TRBJ2-1	CASSPIRGSYNEQFF	TGTGCCAGCAGCCCGATTAGAGGCTCCTACAATGAGCAGTTCTTC
TRBV7-2	-	-	TRBJ2-7	CASSPNRQAYEQYF	TGTGCCAGCAGCCCCAACCGGCAGGCCTACGAGCAGTACTTC
TRBV30	-	-	TRBJ2-7	CAWDLRQPGSYEQYF	TGTGCCTGGGACTTACGCCAACCCGGGAGCTACGAGCAGTACTTC
TRBV4-3	TRBD1	-	TRBJ1-6	CASSQGQGDNSPLHF	TGCGCCAGCAGCCAAGGACAGGGAGATAATTCACCCCTCCACTTT
TRBV7-9	-	-	TRBJ1-4	CASNYFGSTNEKLFF	TGTGCCAGCAACTACTTTGGGTCAACTAATGAAAAACTGTTTTTT
TRBV27	TRBD2	-	TRBJ2-1	CASSSRLAGVLIGSYNEQFF	TGTGCCAGCAGTTCACGACTAGCGGGAGTTTTAATAGGATCCTACAATGAGCAGTTCTTC
TRBV28	-	-	TRBJ1-1	CASSFSPGGTEAFF	TGTGCCAGCAGTTTCTCCCCTGGCGGCACTGAAGCTTTCTTT